One and the same sample provided the 25 T cell receptor beta chains below, sequenced in a study of control samples from healthy donors and cancer patients. Clones were sequenced by immunoSEQ multiplex PCR, and TCRdb holds only the in-frame ones, with some missing. The sample data list fewer than 200,000 clones. Sequencing was carried out using blood. The receptors originated from a woman aged 30 to 39 in good health.

Worth noting for this clone: One end of the junction is discordant with germline, which a read error may explain. Other DNA sequences in the same sample also yield this CDR3. The chain combines TRBV4-1 with TRBJ2-7; TRBD1 aligns across 8 bases. Germline CDR1 and CDR2: MGHRA and YSYEKL. CDR3 length: 14 amino acids. In DNA form, the CDR3 reads TGCGCCAGCAGCCAAGATCCCGGGACAGGAGAGCAGTATTTC. It specifies CASSQDPGTGEQYF.

V usage is TRBV24-1 and J usage is TRBJ1-2, with no clear D. This CDR3 comprises 13 residues. The germline gives CDR1 KGHDR, CDR2 SFDVKD. Trimming shortened V by 4 bases and J by 6 bases, and 11 bases separated the two germline ends. CDR3 protein: CATSEGSRNGYTF. The CDR3 DNA reads as TGTGCCACCAGTGAGGGATCGCGTAATGGCTACACCTTC.

The chain uses TRBV5-1 and TRBJ1-3; D is unclear. The germline V gene encodes CDR1 SGHRS and CDR2 YFSETQ. CDR3 size: 14 residues. The ends were cut back, 5 bases at V and 2 bases at J, with 11 bases in the middle. The CDR3, as DNA: TGCGCCAGCAGTGCCGGGTTGACTGGAAACACCATATATTTT. It specifies CASSAGLTGNTIYF. The complete variable domain, with remaining parts taken from reference TRBV5-1 and TRBJ1-3, reads KAGVTQTPRYLIKTRGQQVTLSCSPISGHRSVSWYQQTPGQGLQFLFEYFSETQRNKGNFPGRFSGRQFSNSRSEMNVSTLELGDSALYLCASSAGLTGNTIYFGEGSWLTVV.

Comments on this clone: This same CDR3 is encoded by further DNA sequences in the sample. The V gene is TRBV12-3 or TRBV12-4, the J gene TRBJ2-5; no clear D gene. V lost 3 bases, J lost 4 bases, and 3 bases lay in between. CDR3 size: 11 residues. The CDR3 sequence is CASSLRETQYF. CDR3 coding DNA: TGTGCCAGCAGTTTGAGAGAGACCCAGTACTTC.

CDR3 in amino acids: CASSEFGGVNTEAFF. As DNA, the CDR3 is TGTGCCAGCAGTGAATTTGGGGGAGTGAACACTGAAGCTTTCTTT. The chain links TRBV25-1 to TRBJ1-1; perhaps TRBD1 as D (5 bases). Deletions cut 1 base from V and 0 bases from J, with 9 bases between. CDR1 and CDR2 from the germline V gene are MGHDK and SYGVNS. CDR3 length equals 15 residues.

The chain has TRBV28 and TRBJ1-1, with D maybe TRBD1 (6 bases). Germline CDR1 and CDR2: MDHEN and SYDVKM. V lost 2 bases to trimming and J lost 1 base, with 11 bases between them. The CDR3 consists of 15 residues. CDR3 DNA sequence: TGTGCCAGCAGTTTAGGAGGCAGGGGGAACACTGAAGCTTTCTTT. Translated, it gives CASSLGGRGNTEAFF.

The chain joins TRBV5-6 to TRBJ1-1; TRBD1 aligns across 7 bases. The CDR3 has 14 residues. CDR1 is SGHDT, CDR2 YYEEEE, per germline. J lost 6 bases, V lost 5 bases, and 10 bases had no gene match. The CDR3 DNA follows: TGTGCCAGCAGGCATACAGGGGACGGGTCTGAAGCTTTCTTT. Translation: CASRHTGDGSEAFF.

This chain uses TRBV5-1 with TRBJ2-5; D may be TRBD1 or TRBD2 (5 bases each). This CDR3 comprises 14 residues. Trimming shortened V by 1 base and J by 5 bases, and 12 bases separated the two germline ends. The germline V gene encodes CDR1 SGHRS and CDR2 YFSETQ. The DNA for the CDR3 is TGCGCCAGCAGCTTGCAGGGTAGGAGGGAGACCCAGTACTTC. Its protein is CASSLQGRRETQYF.

This chain links TRBV29-1 with TRBJ1-2; D ambiguous. V was shortened by 6 bases and J by 8 bases, with 19 bases between the two germline ends. CDR3 size: 13 residues. Germline CDR1 SQVTM, CDR2 ANQGSEA. As DNA, the CDR3 is TGCAGCGTGTACCTCAACGCCCCGGAAGGCTACACCTTC. As protein: CSVYLNAPEGYTF. The full variable domain, completed using reference TRBV29-1 and TRBJ1-2, is SAVISQKPSRDICQRGTSLTIQCQVDSQVTMMFWYRQQPGQSLTLIATANQGSEATYESGFVIDKFPISRPNLTFSTLTVSNMSPEDSSIYLCSVYLNAPEGYTFGSGTRLTVV.

J is TRBJ1-2 and V is TRBV28, with D tentatively TRBD1 (6 bases). The length of the CDR3 is 15 residues. CDR1 MDHEN and CDR2 SYDVKM come from the germline V gene. Trimming removed 7 bases from V and 2 bases from J, with 17 bases in between. The CDR3 loop is CASTGRGARNYGYTF. For the CDR3, the DNA is TGTGCCAGCACCGGAAGGGGGGCGCGGAACTATGGCTACACCTTC.

The chain couples TRBV2 to TRBJ2-1; tentatively, D is TRBD2 (7 bases). Germline CDR1 and CDR2: SNHLY and FYNNEI. The CDR3 length is 13 residues. The V gene lost 8 bases and the J gene lost 6 bases, with 14 bases spanning the gap. CDR3 in amino acids: CASWEGHVNEQFF. The CDR3 nucleotides are TGTGCCAGCTGGGAGGGACATGTCAATGAGCAGTTCTTC.

The chain joins TRBV7-9 to TRBJ1-1, with D possibly TRBD1 on 5 matching bases. Trimming removed 3 bases from V and 0 bases from J, with 11 bases in between. The CDR3 is made up of 15 amino acids. In germline, CDR1 is SEHNR, CDR2 FQNEAQ (reference sequence). The CDR3 region is CASSFQGSMNTEAFF. The CDR3 nucleotides are TGTGCCAGCAGCTTCCAGGGATCTATGAACACTGAAGCTTTCTTT. The entire variable domain, with the rest obtained from reference TRBV7-9 and TRBJ1-1, is as follows: DTGVSQNPRHKITKRGQNVTFRCDPISEHNRLYWYRQTLGQGPEFLTYFQNEAQLEKSRLLSDRFSAERPKGSFSTLEIQRTEQGDSAMYLCASSFQGSMNTEAFFGQGTRLTVV.

The CDR3 DNA follows: TGTGCCAGCAGCTTACAAGGGGGGGGAGAGACCCAGTACTTC. Residues: CASSLQGGGETQYF. The V gene is TRBV7-2, the J gene TRBJ2-5; D is possibly TRBD2 (7 bases). CDR1 and CDR2 from the germline V gene are SGHTA and FQGNSA. The V and J ends lost 2 bases and 4 bases respectively, with 11 bases between them. The CDR3 loop spans 14 amino acids.

This chain links TRBV6-2 or TRBV6-3 with TRBJ2-7; perhaps TRBD1 as D (6 bases). The germline V and J ends were trimmed by 0 bases and 2 bases, with 8 bases remaining between them. Germline CDR1 reads MNHEY; CDR2 reads SVGEGT. The CDR3 runs 14 residues. In DNA, the CDR3 is TGTGCCAGCAGTTACTCCAGGGGAACCTACGAGCAGTACTTC. Encoded protein: CASSYSRGTYEQYF.

The chain uses TRBV4-1 and TRBJ2-1, with 7 positions matching TRBD2. The CDR3 sequence is 15 residues long. Germline lookup yields CDR1 MGHRA and CDR2 YSYEKL. Losses at the gene ends were 1 base for V and 4 bases for J; bases not matched to a gene: 4. The CDR3 DNA follows: TGCGCCAGCAGCCAAGGTTCGGGGGGATACAATGAGCAGTTCTTC. This encodes CASSQGSGGYNEQFF.

The chain is built from TRBV19 and TRBJ2-1; D is perhaps TRBD1 or TRBD2 (5 bases each). V lost 3 bases, J lost 0 bases, and 12 bases lay in between. The length of the CDR3 is 16 residues. The germline gives CDR1 LNHDA, CDR2 SQIVND (reference sequence). The DNA for the CDR3 is TGTGCCAGTAGTATGGGGACCGATAGCTCCTACAATGAGCAGTTCTTC. Residues: CASSMGTDSSYNEQFF.

The chain combines TRBV4-1 with TRBJ1-2; no clear D. Germline V gene lookup returns CDR1 MGHRA and CDR2 YSYEKL. The CDR3 is made up of 12 amino acids. Trimming removed 1 base at V and 4 bases at J, with 4 bases between. CDR3 bases: TGCGCCAGCAGCCAAGGTCGCTATGGCTACACCTTC. It yields the protein CASSQGRYGYTF.

The chain is built from TRBV5-8 and TRBJ1-5; no clear D. The V and J ends lost 6 bases and 0 bases respectively, with 13 bases between them. Germline CDR1 reads SGHTS; CDR2 reads YDEGEE. The CDR3 is 15 residues long. CDR3 region: CASMVGPYSNQPQHF. The DNA for the CDR3 is TGTGCCAGCATGGTGGGCCCCTATAGCAATCAGCCCCAGCATTTT.

On this clone: Other DNA sequences of this sample code for an identical CDR3. The genes are TRBV6-1 and TRBJ1-1; D perhaps matches TRBD1 (6 bases). The germline V and J ends were trimmed by 0 bases and 1 base, with 9 bases remaining between them. CDR3 length equals 15 residues. In germline, CDR1 is MNHNS, CDR2 SASEGT. CDR3 nucleotides: TGTGCCAGCAGTGAAGCGGAGGGGGGGAACACTGAAGCTTTCTTT. This translates into CASSEAEGGNTEAFF.

The V gene is TRBV20-1, the J gene TRBJ1-2, with unresolved D. This CDR3 spans 11 amino acids. V was clipped by 5 bases and J by 3 bases, with 7 bases between them. Germline-derived CDR1 and CDR2 are DFQATT and SNEGSKA (reference sequence). CDR3 bases: TGCAGTGCTGACGTGGACTATGGCTACACCTTC. Encoded protein: CSADVDYGYTF.

The chain links TRBV5-1 to TRBJ1-1; D gene ambiguous. V dropped 1 base and J dropped 3 bases, with 7 bases sitting between them. Germline CDR1 reads SGHRS; CDR2 reads YFSETQ. This CDR3 has 13 amino acids. The CDR3 loop is CASSLKMDTEAFF. Here the CDR3 DNA reads TGCGCCAGCAGCTTGAAGATGGACACTGAAGCTTTCTTT.

The chain links TRBV5-5 to TRBJ1-6, with 9 positions matching TRBD1. J gave up 8 bases and V 0 bases, and 3 bases lay outside the gene matches. Germline V gives CDR1 SGHKS, CDR2 YYEKEE (reference sequence). The CDR3 loop spans 15 amino acids. CDR3 residues: CASSLGGQGDSPLHF. CDR3 DNA: TGTGCCAGCAGCTTGGGGGGACAGGGTGATTCACCCCTCCACTTT.

J is TRBJ1-4 and V is TRBV5-4; D is unresolved. Germline lookup yields CDR1 SGHNT and CDR2 YYREEE (reference sequence). The CDR3 loop spans 15 amino acids. V gave up 1 base and J gave up 8 bases, with 15 bases separating them. CDR3 sequence: CASSLTQLVGEKLFF. CDR3 DNA sequence: TGTGCCAGCAGCTTGACACAGCTCGTCGGGGAAAAACTGTTTTTT.

The CDR3 sequence: CASSSSAELHTEAFF. Written as DNA, the CDR3 is TGTGCCAGCAGTTCATCAGCCGAGTTACACACTGAAGCTTTCTTT. This chain uses TRBV27 with TRBJ1-1, with D hard to call. Germline V gene lookup returns CDR1 MNHEY and CDR2 SMNVEV (reference sequence). Between the trimmed V and J ends, which lost 4 bases and 3 bases, there was a span of 15 bases. The CDR3 loop spans 15 amino acids.

The chain uses TRBV2 and TRBJ1-5, with TRBD1 matching 8 bases. The CDR3 has 15 amino acids. J lost 5 bases, V lost 3 bases, and 6 bases had no gene match. CDR1 is SNHLY, CDR2 FYNNEI, per germline. CDR3 protein: CASSEQGARHQPQHF. The CDR3 region has the DNA TGTGCCAGCAGTGAGCAGGGGGCCCGACATCAGCCCCAGCATTTT.